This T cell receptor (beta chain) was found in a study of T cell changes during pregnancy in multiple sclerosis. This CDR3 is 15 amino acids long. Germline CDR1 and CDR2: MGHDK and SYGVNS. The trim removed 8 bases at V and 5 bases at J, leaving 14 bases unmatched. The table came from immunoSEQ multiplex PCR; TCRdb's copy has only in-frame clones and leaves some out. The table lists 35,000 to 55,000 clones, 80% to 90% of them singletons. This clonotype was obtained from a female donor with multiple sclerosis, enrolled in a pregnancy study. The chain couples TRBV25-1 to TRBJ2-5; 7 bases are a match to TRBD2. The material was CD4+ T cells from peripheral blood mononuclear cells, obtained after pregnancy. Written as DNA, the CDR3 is TGTGCCAGCGCGAACGCGGCGGGAGCGTCGGAGACCCAGTACTTC. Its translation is CASANAAGASETQYF.